This is a list of T cell receptor beta chains from one sample in a study of OX40 agonist ivuxolimab in advanced cancers. Measured with immunoSEQ multiplex PCR; TCRdb has only the in-frame clones, and not every one. The profile covers approximately 69,000 clones, with roughly 84% appearing a single time and about 1% taken by the ten largest. Sequencing used CD4+ or CD8+ T cells sorted from blood, obtained in a trial of the OX40 agonist ivuxolimab. The source of these receptors is an adult with an advanced solid tumor such as melanoma, head and neck, liver or kidney cancer. CDR3s include the opening cysteine and the closing phenylalanine or tryptophan. D genes are given only for firm matches. Rows may omit the clone size; those that give it use once, few, many or a size class.

>.|TRBV19|.|TRBJ1-4
CASSPTGPNEKLFF
TGTGCCAGTAGCCCGACAGGCCCTAATGAAAAACTGTTTTTT
>.|TRBV19|.|TRBJ1-3
CASSTGGFGNTIYF
TGTGCCAGTAGTACCGGGGGCTTCGGAAACACCATATATTTT
>.|TRBV5-1|TRBD2|TRBJ2-1
CASGLKSSSGGGEQFF
TGCGCCAGCGGACTAAAGTCGTCTAGCGGGGGTGGTGAGCAGTTCTTC
>.|TRBV5-6|.|TRBJ2-7
CASSQAYEQYF
TGTGCCAGCAGCCAAGCGTACGAGCAGTACTTC
>.|TRBV29-1|.|TRBJ1-5
CSVVIGGSNQPQHF
TGCAGCGTTGTAATTGGGGGAAGCAATCAGCCCCAGCATTTT
>.|TRBV10-3|.|TRBJ1-2
CAISDQGASNYGYTF
TGTGCCATCAGTGACCAAGGGGCTAGTAACTATGGCTACACCTTC
>.|TRBV7-7|TRBD1|TRBJ2-5
CASSSLRDSQETQYF
TGTGCCAGCAGCTCACTCCGGGACAGCCAAGAGACCCAGTACTTC
>.|TRBV6-6|.|TRBJ1-2
CASSYSNQGSYGYTF
TGTGCCAGCAGTTACTCGAATCAGGGGTCCTATGGCTACACCTTC
>.|TRBV12-5|.|TRBJ2-5
CASNWGAQETQYF
TGTGCTAGTAATTGGGGAGCACAAGAGACCCAGTACTTC
>.|TRBV5-1|.|TRBJ1-1
CASREGEDTEASF
TGCGCCAGCAGGGAGGGGGAGGACACTGAAGCTTCCTTT
>.|TRBV7-8|.|TRBJ2-1
CASSALAPPYNEQFF
TGTGCCAGCAGCGCCCTGGCCCCCCCCTACAATGAGCAGTTCTTC
>few|TRBV7-2|TRBD2|TRBJ2-3
CASSLGSSGGQDTQYF
TGTGCCAGCAGCTTAGGATCTAGCGGGGGGCAAGATACGCAGTATTTT
>.|TRBV9|.|TRBJ2-3
CASSGVATDTQYF
TGTGCCAGCAGCGGAGTAGCAACAGATACGCAGTATTTT
>.|TRBV4-1|.|TRBJ1-1
CASSQVRTPRLVSEAFF
TGCGCCAGCAGCCAAGTTCGAACACCGAGGCTCGTGTCTGAAGCTTTCTTT
>.|TRBV21-1|.|TRBJ2-1
CASSSSHGGQGKFF
TGTGCCAGCAGCAGCTCCCACGGGGGACAGGGTAAGTTCTTC
>.|TRBV7-2|.|TRBJ2-7
CASSGYGYEQYF
TGTGCCAGCAGCGGTTATGGGTACGAGCAGTACTTC
>.|TRBV7-2|.|TRBJ2-3
CASSLDAGTDTQYF
TGTGCCAGCAGCTTAGATGCTGGCACAGATACGCAGTATTTT
>.|TRBV12-5|.|TRBJ2-1
CASGAVVGGPTEQFF
TGTGCTAGTGGTGCCGTGGTGGGGGGGCCTACTGAGCAGTTCTTC
>.|TRBV7-2|.|TRBJ1-4
CASSLGQPEKLFF
TGTGCCAGCAGCTTAGGGCAGCCTGAAAAACTGTTTTTT
>.|TRBV5-4|.|TRBJ2-1
CASSWDGGTYNEQFF
TGTGCCAGCAGCTGGGACGGGGGCACCTACAATGAGCAGTTCTTC
>.|TRBV4-1|TRBD1|TRBJ1-1
CASSQVGTVEAFF
TGCGCCAGCAGCCAAGTCGGGACAGTTGAAGCTTTCTTT
>.|TRBV5-4|TRBD1|TRBJ2-7
CASSGQGAFYEQYF
TGTGCCAGCTCCGGGCAGGGGGCCTTCTACGAGCAGTACTTC
>many|TRBV7-2|.|TRBJ2-6
CASSFTGSGANVLTF
TGTGCCAGCAGCTTCACAGGCTCTGGGGCCAACGTCCTGACTTTC
>.|TRBV7-2|TRBD1|TRBJ1-1
CASSPRLGASTGRNTEAFF
TGTGCCAGCAGCCCCCGGCTGGGTGCTTCGACAGGGAGGAACACTGAAGCTTTCTTT
>once|TRBV15|TRBD1|TRBJ2-7
CATSSVKPGTGMIGTYEQYF
TGTGCCACCAGCAGTGTCAAACCCGGGACAGGGATGATCGGAACCTACGAGCAGTACTTC
>.|TRBV4-3|.|TRBJ1-2
CASSQVGSNYGYTF
TGCGCCAGCAGCCAAGTGGGCAGCAACTATGGCTACACCTTC
>.|TRBV6-1|.|TRBJ1-1
CASSTRVGTEAFF
TGTGCCAGCAGTACTAGGGTTGGCACTGAAGCTTTCTTT
>few|TRBV7-9|.|TRBJ2-3
CASSTTLGSTDTQYF
TGTGCCAGTTCCACGACCTTGGGAAGCACAGATACGCAGTATTTT
>.|TRBV4-1|TRBD1|TRBJ1-5
CASSRGQGSNQPQHF
TGCGCCAGCAGCCGAGGACAGGGTAGCAATCAGCCCCAGCATTTT
>.|TRBV29-1|.|TRBJ2-3
CSVEGGVRTLLTDTQYF
TGCAGCGTTGAAGGTGGCGTCAGAACCCTCCTAACAGATACGCAGTATTTT
>few|TRBV11-2|TRBD2|TRBJ2-1
CASSFLLAGDNEQFF
TGTGCCAGCAGCTTTTTACTAGCGGGGGACAATGAGCAGTTCTTC
>few|TRBV7-9|.|TRBJ1-6
CASSLFRKEVLPLHF
TGTGCCAGCAGCTTATTTCGCAAAGAAGTGCTTCCCCTCCACTTT
>.|TRBV6-6|TRBD2|TRBJ2-2
CASRGLAGGPTGELFF
TGTGCCAGCAGGGGACTAGCGGGGGGGCCTACCGGGGAGCTGTTTTTT
>few|TRBV7-2|.|TRBJ1-2
CASSLVGAGYTF
TGTGCCAGCAGCTTAGTAGGGGCTGGCTACACCTTC
>.|TRBV11-2|.|TRBJ1-6
CASSPTGSTLHF
TGTGCCAGCAGCCCCACAGGGAGCACCCTCCACTTT
>.|TRBV11-2|.|TRBJ1-3
CASSPTTTVVNTIYF
TGTGCCAGCAGCCCGACCACGACAGTCGTTAACACCATATATTTT
>.|TRBV4-1|.|TRBJ1-3
CASSQGTPTGPVSGNTIYF
TGCGCCAGCAGCCAAGGAACCCCCACGGGCCCGGTCTCTGGAAACACCATATATTTT
>.|TRBV2|.|TRBJ1-2
CASSEGRGCTF
TGTGCCAGCAGTGAAGGGAGGGGGTGCACCTTC
>.|TRBV18|.|TRBJ1-6
CASSPQEPRHALNSPLHF
TGTGCCAGCTCACCCCAAGAACCACGGCACGCTTTGAATTCACCCCTCCACTTT
>once|TRBV7-9|.|TRBJ1-2
CASSLVAGINYGYTF
TGTGCCAGCAGCTTAGTGGCCGGTATCAACTATGGCTACACCTTC
>few|TRBV19|TRBD1|TRBJ1-6
CASSDRQGGNSPLHF
TGTGCCAGTAGTGATCGACAGGGAGGCAACTCACCCCTCCACTTT
>.|TRBV25-1|.|TRBJ1-6
CASSEGYLYSYNSPLHF
TGTGCCAGCAGTGAGGGTTACCTGTACTCCTATAATTCACCCCTCCACTTT
>.|TRBV10-3|TRBD1|TRBJ1-5
CAISGGVGAGGSNQPQHF
TGTGCCATCAGTGGCGGTGTTGGGGCAGGGGGCTCTAATCAGCCCCAGCATTTT
>.|TRBV5-4|.|TRBJ1-6
CASSLDSTLHF
TGTGCCAGCAGCCTGGACAGCACCCTCCACTTT
>.|TRBV4-3|.|TRBJ1-2
CASSDERVNPYGYTF
TGCGCCAGCAGCGACGAGAGAGTGAACCCCTATGGCTACACCTTC
>.|TRBV5-4|TRBD1|TRBJ1-1
CASSSIMGQGALNTEAFF
TGTGCCAGCAGCTCGATTATGGGACAGGGGGCTTTGAACACTGAAGCTTTCTTT
>.|TRBV27|TRBD1|TRBJ2-7
CASSIDRDSDEQYF
TGTGCCAGCAGTATCGACAGGGATTCAGACGAGCAGTACTTC
>medium-sized|TRBV7-2|.|TRBJ1-1
CASSLLGGQNTEAFF
TGTGCCAGCAGCTTACTCGGGGGCCAGAACACTGAAGCTTTCTTT
>.|TRBV7-6|.|TRBJ2-4
CASSLEGGPKNIQYF
TGTGCCAGCAGCTTAGAAGGAGGACCCAAAAACATTCAGTACTTC
>few|TRBV6-6|.|TRBJ1-6
CASSYSRFSPLHF
TGTGCCAGCAGTTACTCGAGGTTTTCACCCCTCCACTTT
>.|TRBV5-1|.|TRBJ1-6
CASQSNNSPLHF
TGCGCCAGTCAGAGCAATAATTCACCCCTCCACTTT
>.|TRBV7-2|.|TRBJ1-6
CASSLRAGTVQSPLHF
TGTGCCAGCAGCTTACGGGCAGGTACCGTTCAGTCACCCCTCCACTTT
>.|TRBV5-1|.|TRBJ1-2
CASSLDSQGHYGYTF
TGCGCCAGCAGCTTGGATAGTCAGGGGCACTATGGCTACACCTTC
>few|TRBV4-1|TRBD1|TRBJ2-1
CASSPGQGASNEQFF
TGCGCCAGCAGCCCCGGGCAGGGGGCGAGCAATGAGCAGTTCTTC
>.|TRBV5-8|.|TRBJ2-7
CASSLPRTRAWVEQYF
TGTGCCAGCAGCTTGCCTCGGACACGTGCCTGGGTCGAGCAGTACTTC
>.|TRBV10-3|TRBD2|TRBJ2-3
CAIGLAGVDTQYF
TGTGCCATAGGACTAGCGGGGGTGGATACGCAGTATTTT
>.|TRBV18|.|TRBJ2-7
CASSPSTGTSYEQYF
TGTGCCAGCTCACCATCCACAGGGACCTCCTACGAGCAGTACTTC
>few|TRBV4-3|.|TRBJ1-2
CASSPSREDGYTF
TGCGCCAGCAGCCCCTCTCGGGAGGATGGCTACACCTTC
>once|TRBV5-1|.|TRBJ1-4
CASSLGAVANEKLFF
TGCGCCAGCAGCTTGGGGGCTGTAGCTAATGAAAAACTGTTTTTT
>.|TRBV4-2|.|TRBJ1-2
CASSPARGTRNYGYTF
TGTGCCAGCAGCCCCGCCCGGGGGACGAGGAACTATGGCTACACCTTC